Listed here are 23 T cell receptor beta chains from one sample, sequenced in a study of vaccination effects on CD4 cells after COVID-19. Profiled with immunoSEQ multiplex PCR; TCRdb holds only in-frame clones, not every one. The profile covers under 40,000 clones, with 70% to 80% appearing a single time and approximately 3.9% taken by the ten largest. Cultured cells yielded isolated CD4+ T cells after 10 to 11 days. These receptors have no identified antigens. Material: CD4+ T cells from PBMCs cultured without peptide, obtained before COVID-19 vaccination. The receptor source for this set is a human donor who received a COVID-19 vaccine.

The chain has TRBV10-3 and TRBJ2-7, with D possibly matching TRBD2 (5 bases). V dropped 4 bases and J dropped 0 bases, with 25 bases sitting between them. The germline V gene has CDR1 ENHRY and CDR2 SYGVKD. The length of the CDR3 is 19 residues. CDR3 residues: CAISGDHASDAGRSYEQYF. Written as DNA, the CDR3 is TGTGCCATCAGTGGAGACCATGCTTCGGATGCGGGCCGCTCCTACGAGCAGTACTTC.

V and J are TRBV4-1 and TRBJ1-4; possible D gene TRBD1, 5 bases. The CDR3 has 16 amino acids. From germline, CDR1 is MGHRA and CDR2 YSYEKL. V lost 2 bases and J lost 5, with 15 bases in between. This chain's CDR3 is CASSQIGAEANEKLFF. DNA of the CDR3: TGCGCCAGCAGCCAAATCGGGGCTGAGGCGAATGAAAAACTGTTTTTT.

This chain connects TRBV9 to TRBJ2-3, with 10 bases fitting TRBD1. The CDR3 totals 19 residues. From germline, CDR1 is SGDLS and CDR2 YYNGEE. The V and J ends lost 5 bases and 2 bases, in that order; junction bases with no gene match: 17. CDR3 in amino acids: CASRGTGATGSRDTDTQYF. The DNA of the CDR3 is TGTGCCAGCAGGGGGACAGGGGCAACGGGGTCACGGGACACAGATACGCAGTATTTT. The variable domain in full, with the rest retrieved from reference TRBV9 and TRBJ2-3, is DSGVTQTPKHLITATGQRVTLRCSPRSGDLSVYWYQQSLDQGLQFLIQYYNGEERAKGNILERFSAQQFPDLHSELNLSSLELGDSALYFCASRGTGATGSRDTDTQYFGPGTRLTVL.

V usage is TRBV5-4 and J usage is TRBJ1-2, with no clear D. This CDR3 contains 15 residues. Germline V gene lookup returns CDR1 SGHNT and CDR2 YYREEE (reference sequence). V lost 0 bases and J 6 bases, leaving 15 bases between the germline ends. DNA of the CDR3: TGTGCCAGCAGCTTGGCCGGGCTGGGCTCGAATGGCTACACCTTC. It is translated as CASSLAGLGSNGYTF.

The genes are TRBV9 and TRBJ1-2; D might be TRBD1 (5 bases). The germline gives CDR1 SGDLS, CDR2 YYNGEE. V gave up 0 bases and J gave up 2 bases, with 11 bases separating them. CDR3 size: 15 residues. Here the CDR3 reads CASSVDGRGNYGYTF. Written as DNA, the CDR3 is TGTGCCAGCAGCGTAGACGGGAGGGGCAACTATGGCTACACCTTC.

This clone has only a few counts. The rearrangement uses TRBV3-1 (or the pseudogene TRBV3-2) and TRBJ2-1; perhaps TRBD2 as D (5 bases). Trimming pared 1 base from V and 12 bases from J, leaving 10 bases between. CDR1 and CDR2 from the germline V gene are LGHDT and YNNKEL (reference sequence). The CDR3 has 12 residues. CDR3 loop: CASSQVGLVQFF. The CDR3 DNA reads as TGTGCCAGCAGCCAAGTCGGACTGGTGCAGTTCTTC.

The V and J genes are TRBV4-1 and TRBJ2-5; possible D gene TRBD2, 5 bases. The CDR3 totals 14 residues. Trimming stripped 3 bases from V and 1 base from J, with 9 bases between. Germline loops: CDR1 MGHRA, CDR2 YSYEKL. The CDR3 sequence: CASSHLGLQETQYF. The CDR3 DNA follows: TGCGCCAGCAGCCATCTAGGACTCCAAGAGACCCAGTACTTC.

The chain links TRBV5-1 to TRBJ2-3, with TRBD1 as a possible D gene (6 bases). CDR1 and CDR2 from the germline V gene are SGHRS and YFSETQ. The germline V and J ends were trimmed by 4 bases and 3 bases, with 9 bases remaining between them. The CDR3 runs to 13 residues. The CDR3 protein is CASSTGPTDTQYF. The CDR3 DNA is TGCGCCAGCAGCACAGGGCCGACAGATACGCAGTATTTT.

The V call is TRBV11-3, the J call TRBJ2-1; the match to TRBD1 covers 10 bases. Germline CDR1 SGHNT, CDR2 YENEEA. V shed 0 bases and J 2 bases; nucleotides not matched to a gene: 7. The CDR3 spans 18 residues. CDR3 coding DNA: TGTGCCAGCAGCTTAGATCAATCAGGGACAGGGGCCTACAATGAGCAGTTCTTC. Translating it yields CASSLDQSGTGAYNEQFF.

The chain employs TRBV29-1 and TRBJ2-7; the D gene could be TRBD1 or TRBD2 (6 bases each). CDR1 is SQVTM and CDR2 is ANQGSEA in the germline V gene. V lost 8 bases and J lost 3, with 20 bases in between. This CDR3 spans 14 amino acids. The CDR3 loop reads CSSRGGKGGYEQYF. CDR3 DNA: TGCAGCTCCCGAGGGGGGAAGGGTGGCTACGAGCAGTACTTC.

The chain has TRBV2 and TRBJ1-1; perhaps TRBD1 as D (5 bases). Germline assignment: CDR1 SNHLY and CDR2 FYNNEI. The V gene lost 3 bases and the J gene lost 2 bases, with 7 bases spanning the gap. This CDR3 comprises 13 residues. The CDR3 DNA sequence: TGTGCCAGCAGTGAGACAGTTAACACTGAAGCTTTCTTT. Residues: CASSETVNTEAFF.

This clone was seen a handful of times. The chain links TRBV6-5 to TRBJ1-2; the match to TRBD1 covers 8 bases. Germline values: CDR1 MNHEY, CDR2 SVGAGI. The ends lost 6 bases at V and 4 bases at J; junction bases unmatched: 4. CDR3 size: 13 residues. CDR3 sequence: CASRNTGGYGYTF. The CDR3 DNA follows: TGTGCCAGCAGAAATACAGGGGGCTATGGCTACACCTTC.

This clone has a handful of counts. The chain carries TRBV5-1 and TRBJ2-7; 10 nucleotides align to TRBD2. J gave up 4 bases and V 4 bases, and 8 bases lay outside the gene matches. The CDR3 covers 15 residues. Germline V gene lookup returns CDR1 SGHRS and CDR2 YFSETQ. The CDR3 coding sequence is TGCGCCAGCAGCCAGGGAAGCGGGAGGGTTTACGAGCAGTACTTC. It codes for CASSQGSGRVYEQYF. The whole variable domain, remainder taken from reference TRBV5-1 and TRBJ2-7, is KAGVTQTPRYLIKTRGQQVTLSCSPISGHRSVSWYQQTPGQGLQFLFEYFSETQRNKGNFPGRFSGRQFSNSRSEMNVSTLELGDSALYLCASSQGSGRVYEQYFGPGTRLTVT.

V and J are TRBV18 and TRBJ2-7, with D possibly matching TRBD2 (6 bases). V shed 3 bases and J shed 7 bases, with 25 bases lying between them. CDR1 KGHSH and CDR2 LQKENI come from the germline V gene. This CDR3 is 17 amino acids long. In DNA form, the CDR3 reads TGTGCCAGCTCACCGGTACCCACGGGACCTGCCCGGGGGGAGCAGTACTTC. It translates to CASSPVPTGPARGEQYF.

This sequence joins TRBV25-1 and TRBJ2-5, with D possibly matching TRBD2 (7 bases). The V gene lost 3 bases and the J gene lost 0 bases, with 14 bases spanning the gap. The CDR3 contains 16 residues. The germline V gene encodes CDR1 MGHDK and CDR2 SYGVNS. CDR3 DNA: TGTGCCAGCAGTGAGGGCAGGGGAGGGTACCAAGAGACCCAGTACTTC. Its protein product is CASSEGRGGYQETQYF.

In its sample, this clone was seen a few times. The chain combines TRBV4-1 with TRBJ1-6; D unresolved. V lost 3 bases and J lost 7, with 13 bases in between. The CDR3 length is 15 residues. Germline loops: CDR1 MGHRA, CDR2 YSYEKL. CDR3 DNA sequence: TGCGCCAGCAGCCAGCCCCGGGCCGTAAATTCACCCCTCCACTTT. Its translation: CASSQPRAVNSPLHF.

The table lists this clone with a few counts. The DNA is left out, because the CDR3 cannot be placed on it with certainty; the CDR3 is given as TCRdb lists it. The chain joins TRBV6-5 to TRBJ1-5. 13 amino acids form the CDR3, both terminal residues included. CDR1 is MNHEY and CDR2 is SVGAGI in the germline V gene. CDR3 region: CASSTSGDQPQHF.

This clone was seen more than once but under ten times. The V call is TRBV19, the J call TRBJ1-1; D remains unclear. V shed 6 bases and J shed 1 base, with 9 bases lying between them. This CDR3 contains 13 residues. Per the germline V gene, CDR1 is LNHDA and CDR2 is SQIVND (reference sequence). The CDR3 DNA reads as TGTGCCAGTAGGGCTCAGTCGAACACTGAAGCTTTCTTT. Residues: CASRAQSNTEAFF. The variable domain in full, with the rest retrieved from reference TRBV19 and TRBJ1-1, is DGGITQSPKYLFRKEGQNVTLSCEQNLNHDAMYWYRQDPGQGLRLIYYSQIVNDFQKGDIAEGYSVSREKKESFPLTVTSAQKNPTAFYLCASRAQSNTEAFFGQGTRLTVV.

The CDR3 region is CASSLVAQANNEQFF. CDR3 coding DNA: TGCGCCAGCAGCTTGGTCGCCCAGGCCAACAATGAGCAGTTCTTC. The rearrangement joins TRBV5-1 to TRBJ2-1; D ambiguous. This CDR3 contains 15 residues. Germline CDR1 is SGHRS and CDR2 is YFSETQ. V lost 0 bases and J lost 5, with 12 bases in between.

This clone was seen a few times. The chain links TRBV3-1 (or the pseudogene TRBV3-2) to TRBJ1-2, with 8 bases lining up with TRBD1. CDR1 and CDR2 from the germline V gene are LGHDT and YNNKEL (reference sequence). The CDR3 runs 13 residues. V lost 3 bases, J lost 6 bases, and 3 bases stayed unmatched. In DNA, the CDR3 is TGTGCCAGCAGCCAGTGGGACAGGAATGGCTACACCTTC. This codes for CASSQWDRNGYTF.

J is TRBJ1-3 and V is TRBV18, with 7 bases lining up with TRBD1. V lost 5 bases and J lost 0; bases outside the gene matches: 10. Germline CDR1 reads KGHSH; CDR2 reads LQKENI. The CDR3 contains 17 residues. CDR3 bases: TGTGCCAGCTCATCTGGGACAGCTCTTAACTCTGGAAACACCATATATTTT. Translation: CASSSGTALNSGNTIYF.

The rearrangement joins TRBV10-3 to TRBJ2-1, with 8 positions matching TRBD2. CDR1 is ENHRY and CDR2 is SYGVKD in the germline V gene. CDR3 length: 15 amino acids. V was pared by 3 bases and J by 6 bases, with 7 bases of the junction left unmatched. The DNA for the CDR3 is TGTGCCATCAGTGAACTAGCGGAGGACGGCAATGAGCAGTTCTTC. It translates to CAISELAEDGNEQFF.

The chain links TRBV18 to TRBJ2-7, with D hard to call. This CDR3 spans 13 amino acids. The germline V gene has CDR1 KGHSH and CDR2 LQKENI. Between the trimmed V and J ends, which lost 4 bases and 2 bases, there was a span of 9 bases. The CDR3: CASSRKETYEQYF. CDR3 bases: TGTGCCAGCTCACGGAAGGAGACCTACGAGCAGTACTTC.